This is a list of T cell receptor beta chains from one sample in a study. TCRdb processed the multiplex PCR reads anew with MiXCR; each CDR3 protein has one entry. Found here are 2,700 or so distinct CDR3 sequences, more than 4% of them singletons; the top ten hold about a tenth. The sample taken for sequencing was naive CD4+ T cells sorted from blood. All receptors derive from a female donor with breast cancer. The conserved cysteine and the conserved F or W are not part of the CDR3 here. Each record gives: clone size, J gene, CDR3 length, V gene, CDR3 protein. Expanded clones are given a class, and other clones once, few, many or no size at all.

clone_size: medium-sized; j_call: TRBJ1-2; cdr3_length: 13; v_call: TRBV12-3/TRBV12-4; cdr3_aa: ASQRTRDRRNGYT
clone_size: medium-sized; j_call: TRBJ1-2; cdr3_length: 12; v_call: TRBV12-3/TRBV12-4; cdr3_aa: ASSLGARNYGYT
clone_size: medium-sized; j_call: TRBJ1-2; cdr3_length: 10; v_call: TRBV12-3/TRBV12-4; cdr3_aa: ASSRGRDGYT
clone_size: medium-sized; j_call: TRBJ1-2; cdr3_length: 13; v_call: TRBV12-3/TRBV12-4; cdr3_aa: ASKVTGQGIYGYT
clone_size: medium-sized; j_call: TRBJ1-2; cdr3_length: 12; v_call: TRBV12-3/TRBV12-4; cdr3_aa: ASSLGTGVVGYT
clone_size: medium-sized; j_call: TRBJ1-2; cdr3_length: 13; v_call: TRBV12-3/TRBV12-4; cdr3_aa: ASSHDNPQAYGYT
clone_size: medium-sized; j_call: TRBJ1-2; cdr3_length: 12; v_call: TRBV12-3/TRBV12-4; cdr3_aa: ASSLAGLPAGYT
clone_size: medium-sized; j_call: TRBJ1-2; cdr3_length: 12; v_call: TRBV12-3/TRBV12-4; cdr3_aa: ASSLVSGLGGYT
clone_size: medium-sized; j_call: TRBJ1-2; cdr3_length: 12; v_call: TRBV12-3/TRBV12-4; cdr3_aa: ASNPDPRTYGYT
clone_size: medium-sized; j_call: TRBJ1-2; cdr3_length: 9; v_call: TRBV12-3/TRBV12-4; cdr3_aa: ASSLGDGYT
clone_size: medium-sized; j_call: TRBJ1-2; cdr3_length: 10; v_call: TRBV12-3/TRBV12-4; cdr3_aa: ASTAGLNGYT
clone_size: medium-sized; j_call: TRBJ1-2; cdr3_length: 12; v_call: TRBV12-3/TRBV12-4; cdr3_aa: ASSLGRPNYGYT
clone_size: medium-sized; j_call: TRBJ1-2; cdr3_length: 10; v_call: TRBV12-3/TRBV12-4; cdr3_aa: ASSFEGYGYT
clone_size: medium-sized; j_call: TRBJ1-2; cdr3_length: 11; v_call: TRBV12-3/TRBV12-4; cdr3_aa: ASSPEEDYGYT
clone_size: medium-sized; j_call: TRBJ1-2; cdr3_length: 11; v_call: TRBV12-3/TRBV12-4; cdr3_aa: ASSMGRWDGYT
clone_size: medium-sized; j_call: TRBJ1-2; cdr3_length: 13; v_call: TRBV12-3/TRBV12-4; cdr3_aa: ASSSTPGQGYGYT
clone_size: medium-sized; j_call: TRBJ1-2; cdr3_length: 13; v_call: TRBV12-3/TRBV12-4; cdr3_aa: ASSSNRAWSYGYT
clone_size: medium-sized; j_call: TRBJ1-2; cdr3_length: 13; v_call: TRBV12-3/TRBV12-4; cdr3_aa: ASSYSGTANYGYT
clone_size: medium-sized; j_call: TRBJ1-2; cdr3_length: 9; v_call: TRBV12-3/TRBV12-4; cdr3_aa: ASNMGYGYT
clone_size: medium-sized; j_call: TRBJ1-2; cdr3_length: 10; v_call: TRBV12-3/TRBV12-4; cdr3_aa: ASSGGSYGYT
clone_size: medium-sized; j_call: TRBJ1-2; cdr3_length: 13; v_call: TRBV12-3/TRBV12-4; cdr3_aa: ASSQTDRPNYGYT
clone_size: medium-sized; j_call: TRBJ1-2; cdr3_length: 13; v_call: TRBV12-3/TRBV12-4; cdr3_aa: ASSPGQGANYGYT
clone_size: medium-sized; j_call: TRBJ1-2; cdr3_length: 12; v_call: TRBV12-3/TRBV12-4; cdr3_aa: ASSLGRSGVGYT
clone_size: medium-sized; j_call: TRBJ1-2; cdr3_length: 12; v_call: TRBV12-3/TRBV12-4; cdr3_aa: ASSPGIANYGYT
clone_size: many; j_call: TRBJ1-2; cdr3_length: 11; v_call: TRBV12-3/TRBV12-4; cdr3_aa: ASRGLGTRGYT
clone_size: medium-sized; j_call: TRBJ1-2; cdr3_length: 11; v_call: TRBV12-3/TRBV12-4; cdr3_aa: ASSVSENYGYT
clone_size: .; j_call: TRBJ1-2; cdr3_length: 10; v_call: TRBV12-3/TRBV12-4; cdr3_aa: ASSLREAGYT